This T cell receptor (beta chain) was identified during a study of T cell responses to AZD1222 COVID-19 vaccine. General study findings and limits: Spike-specific TCR breadth and depth both grew after two AZD1222 doses.

V dropped 0 bases and J dropped 4; count of bases not matched to a gene: 1. The CDR3 covers 16 residues. CDR1 is SGHRS and CDR2 is YFSETQ in the germline V gene. Method: immunoSEQ multiplex PCR; TCRdb's copy keeps in-frame clones and lacks some. The sample carries around 270,000 clones, almost 95% recorded once. This clone was picked up one time. Antigen specificity is unknown. The chain combines TRBV5-1 with TRBJ2-2, with TRBD2 matching over 12 bases. This TCR was sampled from an adult who received the AZD1222 COVID-19 vaccine. Sequencing was performed on peripheral blood, taken 28 days after the second AZD1222 dose. The CDR3 protein is CASSLETSGGTGELFF. DNA for the CDR3: TGCGCCAGCAGCTTGGAGACTAGCGGGGGCACCGGGGAGCTGTTTTTT.